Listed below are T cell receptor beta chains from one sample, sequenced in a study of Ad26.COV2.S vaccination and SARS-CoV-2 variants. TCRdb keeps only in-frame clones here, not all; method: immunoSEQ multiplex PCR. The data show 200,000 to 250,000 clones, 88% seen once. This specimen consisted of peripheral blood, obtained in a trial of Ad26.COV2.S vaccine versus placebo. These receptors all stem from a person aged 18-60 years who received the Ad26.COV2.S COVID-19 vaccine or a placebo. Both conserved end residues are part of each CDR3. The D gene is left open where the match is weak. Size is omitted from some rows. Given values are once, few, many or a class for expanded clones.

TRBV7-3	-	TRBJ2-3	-	CASSLTIGLPTDTQYF	TGTGCCAGCAGCTTAACAATAGGACTACCCACAGATACGCAGTATTTT
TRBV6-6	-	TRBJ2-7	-	CASSYELGWREQYF	TGTGCCAGCAGTTACGAACTAGGCTGGCGCGAGCAGTACTTC
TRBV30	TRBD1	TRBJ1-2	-	CAWQTGPKSGYTF	TGTGCCTGGCAGACAGGGCCGAAGTCTGGCTACACCTTC
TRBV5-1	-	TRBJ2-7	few	CASSPTSGDEQYF	TGCGCCAGCAGCCCAACCAGTGGTGACGAGCAGTACTTC
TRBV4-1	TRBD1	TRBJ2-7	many	CASRRTGENEQYF	TGCGCCAGCAGACGGACAGGGGAGAACGAGCAGTACTTC
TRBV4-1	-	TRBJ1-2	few	CASSQQDRSNYGYTF	TGCGCCAGCAGCCAACAGGACCGATCCAACTATGGCTACACCTTC
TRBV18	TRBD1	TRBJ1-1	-	CASSRPTGAGTEAFF	TGTGCCAGCTCACGGCCGACAGGGGCCGGCACTGAAGCTTTCTTT
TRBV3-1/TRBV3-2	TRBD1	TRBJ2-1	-	CASRLTGGVYNEQFF	TGTGCCAGCAGACTCACAGGGGGCGTCTACAATGAGCAGTTCTTC
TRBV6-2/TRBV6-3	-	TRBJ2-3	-	CASSSPKTRSFGTDTQYF	TGTGCCAGCAGTAGTCCTAAGACTAGGAGTTTCGGCACAGATACGCAGTATTTT
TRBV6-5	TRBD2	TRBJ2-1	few	CVSGGSSYNEQFF	TGTGTGAGCGGGGGGAGCTCCTACAATGAGCAGTTCTTC
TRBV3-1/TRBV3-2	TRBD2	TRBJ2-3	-	CASSPAGADTQYF	TGTGCCAGCAGCCCGGCGGGGGCAGATACGCAGTATTTT
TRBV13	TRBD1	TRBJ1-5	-	CASSLQGAGQPQHF	TGTGCCAGCAGCTTGCAGGGGGCCGGTCAGCCCCAGCATTTT
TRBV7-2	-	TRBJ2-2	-	CASSLDSAVTGELFF	TGTGCCAGCAGCCTTGACAGTGCGGTCACCGGGGAGCTGTTTTTT
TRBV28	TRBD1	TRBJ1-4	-	CASRRVGVPDRGRIVMYEKLFF	TGTGCCAGCAGAAGGGTTGGCGTCCCGGACAGGGGGCGGATAGTGATGTATGAAAAACTGTTTTTT
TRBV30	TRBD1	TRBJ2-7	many	CAWKGGGYEQYF	TGTGCCTGGAAAGGGGGCGGTTACGAGCAGTACTTC
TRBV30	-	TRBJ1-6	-	CAWSPPGRGESPLHF	TGTGCCTGGAGTCCCCCGGGCAGGGGAGAATCACCCCTCCACTTT
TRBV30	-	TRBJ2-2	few	CAWITTGLPTGELFF	TGTGCCTGGATAACGACAGGTCTGCCCACCGGGGAGCTGTTTTTT
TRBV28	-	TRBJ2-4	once	CASSPTTGDLAKNIQYF	TGTGCCAGCAGTCCAACGACAGGCGACCTAGCCAAAAACATTCAGTACTTC
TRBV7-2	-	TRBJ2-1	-	CASSLDSYEQFF	TGTGCCAGCAGCTTAGATAGCTATGAGCAGTTCTTC
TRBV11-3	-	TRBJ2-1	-	CASSLVAGLSSYNEQFF	TGTGCCAGCAGCTTAGTGGCCGGCCTGAGCTCCTACAATGAGCAGTTCTTC
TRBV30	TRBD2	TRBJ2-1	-	CAWSSGAGGRNEQFF	TGTGCCTGGTCCTCTGGAGCGGGAGGAAGAAATGAGCAGTTCTTC
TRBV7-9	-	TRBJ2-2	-	CASSPLANTGELFF	TGTGCCAGCAGCCCTCTAGCGAACACCGGGGAGCTGTTTTTT
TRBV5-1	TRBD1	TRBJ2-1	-	CASSLSGTGVNEQFF	TGCGCCAGCAGCTTGTCGGGGACAGGGGTTAATGAGCAGTTCTTC
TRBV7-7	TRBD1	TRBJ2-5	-	CASSLGQGGTQYF	TGTGCTAGCAGCTTAGGACAGGGTGGGACCCAGTACTTC
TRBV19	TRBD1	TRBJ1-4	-	CASSPDRGEKLFF	TGTGCCAGTAGCCCTGACAGGGGTGAAAAACTGTTTTTT
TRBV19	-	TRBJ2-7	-	CARRGVRQAAITWQYF	TGTGCCAGACGCGGGGTCCGACAGGCGGCGATTACGTGGCAGTACTTC
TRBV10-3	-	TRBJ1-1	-	CAIREDWTEAFF	TGTGCCATCAGGGAAGATTGGACTGAAGCTTTCTTT
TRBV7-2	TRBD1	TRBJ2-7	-	CASSPGQVNSMGQYF	TGTGCCAGCAGCCCTGGACAGGTCAACTCAATGGGGCAGTACTTC
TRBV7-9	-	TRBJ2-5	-	CASSLGQETQYF	TGTGCCAGCAGCTTGGGCCAAGAGACCCAGTACTTC
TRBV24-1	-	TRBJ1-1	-	CATRGQGMQTEAFF	TGTGCCACCAGGGGGCAGGGGATGCAGACTGAAGCTTTCTTT
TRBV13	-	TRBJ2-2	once	CASSLAGELFF	TGTGCCAGCAGCTTGGCCGGGGAGCTGTTTTTT
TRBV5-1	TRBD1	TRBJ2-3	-	CASSLAGTGGDTQYF	TGCGCCAGCAGCTTGGCCGGGACAGGGGGAGATACGCAGTATTTT
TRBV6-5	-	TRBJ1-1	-	CASSRGSRKGPEAFF	TGTGCCAGCAGTCGAGGGAGTAGAAAGGGCCCTGAAGCTTTCTTT
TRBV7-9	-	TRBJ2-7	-	CASSLGMEASYEQYF	TGTGCCAGCAGCCTAGGTATGGAGGCCTCCTACGAGCAGTACTTC
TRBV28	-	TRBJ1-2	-	CASTPSGGQRHGYTF	TGTGCCAGCACCCCCTCCGGGGGCCAGCGGCATGGCTACACCTTC
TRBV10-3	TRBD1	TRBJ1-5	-	CAISEGGQAFNQPQHF	TGTGCCATCAGTGAGGGAGGACAGGCGTTCAATCAGCCCCAGCATTTT